This paragraph reports one TCR beta chain. Its cognate antigen is unknown. The data were obtained in a study of cytomegalovirus exposure and HLA in healthy donors. The PCR used 60 Vbeta and 13 Jbeta primers. Profiled with immunoSEQ multiplex PCR; TCRdb holds only in-frame clones, not every one. In the table there are approximately 130,000 clones, about four fifths of which are singletons. Study-wide results and limits: Per published accounts, TCR beta sequences correctly predicted the HLA-A and HLA-B alleles of most subjects. Despite most TCR sequences being rare, some public TCRs occurred in many donors. Later genetic work tied a missense DCLRE1C variant to beta-chain V and J trimming. There were 150 to 200 TCR beta chains listed as cytomegalovirus-associated.

Germline V gives CDR1 SQVTM, CDR2 ANQGSEA. With 0 bases removed from V and 0 bases from J, the gap between germline ends came to 13 bases. CDR3 length: 16 amino acids. Sequenced sample: PBMCs. This sequence joins TRBV29-1 and TRBJ2-3; D ambiguous. The origin of this receptor is a woman in her forties or fifties in good health and CMV-seropositive. CDR3 region: CSVEDLFTGSTDTQYF. The CDR3 nucleotides are TGCAGCGTTGAAGATCTATTCACGGGTAGCACAGATACGCAGTATTTT.